This entry features one T cell receptor beta chain sequence. The target antigen is unknown. The sample belongs to a study of PD-1 blockade in classical Hodgkin lymphoma. Sample time point: newly diagnosed, previously untreated cHL patient sample. CD4+ T cells were purified from thawed PBMCs by magnetic negative selection. Using immunoSEQ multiplex PCR, the repertoire was profiled, and TCRdb retains in-frame clones only, with some absent. The sample shows 22,000 or so clones, 85% to 90% of them seen only once. The study, taken as a whole, reports: Newly diagnosed patients were reported to start with lower TCR diversity than healthy donors.

CDR1 and CDR2 from the germline V gene are KGHSH and LQKENI. Trimming left V 3 bases short and J 5 bases short, with 7 bases between. This CDR3 has 12 residues. The TCR was taken from a human donor with classical Hodgkin lymphoma. This chain connects TRBV18 to TRBJ2-5; D unclear. Sequencing input: CD4+ T cells from blood. The CDR3 reads CASSPLRETQYF. DNA of the CDR3: TGTGCCAGCTCACCGCTGAGGGAGACCCAGTACTTC.